The rows below give T cell receptor beta chains drawn from one sample of a study of CD8+CD57+ T cells in acquired aplastic anemia. One entry per CDR3 protein, called by TCRdb with MiXCR from the reads. Among 150,000 to 200,000 distinct CDR3 sequences listed, roughly 48% were seen once. Source material: sorted CD4+, CD8+, or CD8+CD57+ T cells (not recorded which) from PBMCs. These receptors were collected from a human donor with aplastic anemia. Both conserved end residues are part of each CDR3. Each record gives: D gene, V gene, clone size, J gene, CDR3 protein, CDR3 DNA. D genes are given only for firm matches. Expanded clones are given a class, and other clones once, few, many or no size at all.

>-|TRBV7-3|many|TRBJ2-1
CASSYGGRSSYNEQFF
TGTGCCAGCAGCTATGGGGGGAGATCTTCCTACAATGAGCAGTTCTTC
>-|TRBV24-1|-|TRBJ2-2
CATSDSDPGVRELFF
TGTGCCACCAGTGACTCCGACCCGGGAGTGAGGGAGCTGTTTTTT
>-|TRBV7-2|many|TRBJ2-3
CASRLDSTDTQYF
TGTGCCAGCAGGCTCGACAGCACAGATACGCAGTATTTT
>-|TRBV3-1|-|TRBJ2-3
CASSQDSAGRTDTQYF
TGTGCCAGCAGCCAAGATTCAGCAGGGCGCACAGATACGCAGTATTTT
>-|TRBV19|-|TRBJ1-2
CASSIGTAANYGYTF
TGTGCCAGTAGTATAGGAACGGCTGCTAACTATGGCTACACCTTC
>-|TRBV9|-|TRBJ1-2
CASSAPPTPAYGYTF
TGTGCCAGCAGCGCCCCCCCGACACCGGCTTATGGCTACACCTTC
>-|TRBV6-2/TRBV6-3|few|TRBJ1-2
CASSYAKAAQGANYGYTF
TGTGCCAGCAGTTACGCCAAGGCGGCACAGGGTGCTAACTATGGCTACACCTTC
>-|TRBV19|-|TRBJ2-1
CASSTLASSYNEQFF
TGTGCCAGTAGTACCCTAGCCAGCTCCTACAATGAGCAGTTCTTC
>-|TRBV4-1|many|TRBJ1-1
CASSHGGNTEAFF
TGCGCCAGCAGCCACGGCGGAAACACTGAAGCTTTCTTT
>-|TRBV5-1|-|TRBJ2-5
CASSRRPQETQYF
TGCGCCAGCAGCCGCAGACCTCAAGAGACCCAGTACTTC
>-|TRBV5-6|-|TRBJ2-5
CASSFLDQETQYF
TGTGCCAGCAGCTTCCTAGACCAAGAGACCCAGTACTTC
>-|TRBV6-1|-|TRBJ1-1
CASSVSGRNTEAFF
TGTGCCAGCAGTGTTTCAGGACGGAACACTGAAGCTTTCTTT
>-|TRBV12-3/TRBV12-4|few|TRBJ1-1
CASNSWLNTEAFF
TGTGCCAGCAATTCTTGGTTGAACACTGAAGCTTTCTTT
>TRBD2|TRBV9|-|TRBJ2-1
CASSVDGTRGALYNEQFF
TGTGCCAGCAGCGTAGACGGGACTAGGGGGGCTCTTTACAATGAGCAGTTCTTC
>TRBD1|TRBV30|once|TRBJ2-1
CAWSVGVGQGYNEQFF
TGTGCCTGGAGTGTGGGGGTAGGACAGGGCTACAATGAGCAGTTCTTC
>-|TRBV10-2|-|TRBJ1-2
CASSQYDGYTF
TGTGCCAGCAGCCAATACGATGGCTACACCTTC
>-|TRBV10-2|few|TRBJ2-5
CASLTNAFETQYF
TGCGCCAGCCTCACTAACGCGTTCGAGACCCAGTACTTC
>-|TRBV2|-|TRBJ2-1
CASSFNQRSYNEQFF
TGTGCCAGCAGTTTCAACCAGAGATCCTACAATGAGCAGTTCTTC
>-|TRBV7-9|-|TRBJ2-7
CASSLPEKQYF
TGTGCCAGCAGCTTACCCGAAAAGCAGTACTTC
>TRBD2|TRBV24-1|-|TRBJ2-3
CATSDEAGETDTQYF
TGTGCCACCAGTGATGAGGCGGGAGAAACAGATACGCAGTATTTT
>-|TRBV4-1|-|TRBJ1-1
CASSQDEAQGVPRGGEAFF
TGCGCCAGCAGCCAAGACGAGGCGCAGGGAGTCCCAAGGGGAGGTGAAGCTTTCTTT
>-|TRBV15|-|TRBJ2-7
CATSRDWFGTDSHEQYF
TGTGCCACCAGCAGAGATTGGTTTGGGACGGATAGCCACGAGCAGTACTTC
>-|TRBV2|few|TRBJ2-7
CASSEYPGSYEQYF
TGTGCCAGCAGTGAATACCCAGGGAGCTACGAGCAGTACTTC
>-|TRBV7-8|once|TRBJ1-5
CASSDFPGQPQHF
TGTGCCAGCAGTGACTTCCCGGGTCAGCCCCAGCATTTT
>-|TRBV10-3|few|TRBJ2-7
CAISDSSSGEQYF
TGTGCCATCAGCGATTCCTCGAGCGGCGAGCAGTACTTC
>-|TRBV20-1|-|TRBJ1-4
CSARSTTNEKLFF
TGCAGTGCTAGATCCACAACTAATGAAAAACTGTTTTTT
>TRBD2|TRBV9|-|TRBJ2-7
CAIAGVSYEQYF
TGTGCAATAGCGGGAGTATCCTACGAGCAGTACTTC
>-|TRBV6-5|many|TRBJ2-5
CASSYSLARETQYF
TGTGCCAGCAGTTACTCCCTAGCCCGCGAGACCCAGTACTTC
>TRBD1|TRBV24-1|-|TRBJ2-5
CATSDRAGQGKETQYF
TGTGCCACCAGTGACCGGGCCGGACAGGGGAAAGAGACCCAGTACTTC
>-|TRBV15|-|TRBJ1-1
CATSRGGGSWAFF
TGTGCCACCAGCAGAGGCGGGGGCTCTTGGGCTTTCTTT
>-|TRBV27|-|TRBJ2-2
CASSLWGGNTGELFF
TGTGCCAGCAGTTTATGGGGGGGCAACACCGGGGAGCTGTTTTTT
>-|TRBV7-9|-|TRBJ1-1
CASRYGNTEAFF
TGTGCCAGCCGGTACGGGAACACTGAAGCTTTCTTT
>-|TRBV20-1|many|TRBJ2-1
CSARERTGSSYNEQFF
TGCAGTGCAAGAGAAAGGACTGGGAGCTCCTACAATGAGCAGTTCTTC
>-|TRBV20-1|-|TRBJ1-2
CSGMTGGYGYTF
TGCAGTGGGATGACCGGGGGCTATGGCTACACCTTC
>-|TRBV24-1|-|TRBJ2-2
CATSDLGTGELFF
TGTGCCACCAGTGATTTAGGCACCGGGGAGCTGTTTTTT
>TRBD1|TRBV10-3|few|TRBJ1-2
CAISLTGDSYGYTF
TGTGCCATCAGTCTAACAGGGGATAGCTATGGCTACACCTTC
>-|TRBV15|few|TRBJ2-5
CATSGRETQYF
TGTGCCACCAGCGGCAGAGAGACCCAGTACTTC
>TRBD2|TRBV30|many|TRBJ2-5
CAWSPGAGATQYF
TGTGCCTGGAGTCCCGGAGCGGGAGCAACCCAGTACTTC
>-|TRBV10-3|once|TRBJ2-7
CASSGHPTREQYF
TGTGCCAGCAGCGGACACCCTACCCGCGAGCAGTACTTC
>TRBD1|TRBV29-1|-|TRBJ1-2
CSVAPHLRTGEGYTF
TGCAGCGTTGCCCCTCACTTAAGGACAGGGGAGGGCTACACCTTC
>-|TRBV5-6|many|TRBJ2-7
CASSSASDYEQYF
TGTGCCAGCAGCTCCGCAAGTGACTACGAGCAGTACTTC
>-|TRBV7-2|-|TRBJ1-2
CASSLGLGENYGYTF
TGTGCCAGCAGCTTAGGGCTGGGCGAGAACTATGGCTACACCTTC
>-|TRBV30|many|TRBJ1-6
CAWSVGSYNSPLHF
TGTGCCTGGAGTGTCGGCAGCTATAATTCACCCCTCCACTTT
>-|TRBV29-1|-|TRBJ2-7
CSLIGDGTSPTEQYF
TGCAGCTTAATCGGAGACGGGACAAGCCCCACCGAGCAGTACTTC
>TRBD1|TRBV29-1|-|TRBJ1-3
CSVGDRAGNTIYF
TGCAGCGTGGGGGACAGGGCTGGAAACACCATATATTTT
>-|TRBV7-8|many|TRBJ2-7
CASSLTPGYEQYF
TGTGCCAGCAGCTTGACTCCGGGCTACGAGCAGTACTTC
>-|TRBV25-1|-|TRBJ2-3
CASSELSTDTQYF
TGTGCCAGCAGTGAATTGAGCACAGATACGCAGTATTTT
>-|TRBV11-2|-|TRBJ2-4
CASSPRPGLSSENIQYF
TGTGCCAGCAGCCCCCGCCCGGGACTGTCTTCCGAAAACATTCAGTACTTC
>TRBD1|TRBV7-9|-|TRBJ1-6
CASSPQGAGNSPLHF
TGTGCCAGCAGCCCACAGGGGGCGGGGAATTCACCCCTCCACTTT
>TRBD2|TRBV14|-|TRBJ2-5
CASSQGLAGVLYQETQYF
TGTGCCAGCAGCCAAGGACTAGCGGGGGTACTATACCAAGAGACCCAGTACTTC
>TRBD1|TRBV7-9|-|TRBJ1-4
CASSPGTGDEKLFF
TGTGCCAGCAGCCCCGGGACAGGGGACGAAAAACTGTTTTTT
>-|TRBV15|-|TRBJ1-3
CATSRDLASGNTIYF
TGTGCCACCAGCAGAGATTTGGCCTCTGGAAACACCATATATTTT
>-|TRBV6-5|many|TRBJ2-1
CASSYLGAARNEQFF
TGTGCCAGCAGTTACCTGGGGGCGGCACGCAATGAGCAGTTCTTC
>-|TRBV10-3|-|TRBJ1-1
CAISETGTPNTEAFF
TGTGCCATCAGTGAGACTGGGACACCGAACACTGAAGCTTTCTTT
>-|TRBV9|-|TRBJ1-1
CASTPGPAGTEAFF
TGTGCCAGCACTCCGGGTCCCGCGGGCACTGAAGCTTTCTTT
>-|TRBV20-1|many|TRBJ1-1
CSASTLVGTEAFF
TGCAGTGCCTCGACCCTGGTAGGCACTGAAGCTTTCTTT
>-|TRBV7-3|-|TRBJ2-1
CASSLYGSYNEQFF
TGTGCCAGCAGCTTATACGGGTCATACAATGAGCAGTTCTTC